Listed below are T cell receptor beta chains from one sample, sequenced in a study of blood T cell repertoires in COVID-19. This table comes from immunoSEQ multiplex PCR, and its TCRdb copy is limited to in-frame clones, with some not included. The sample records roughly 200,000 clones, about 83% being singletons. Sequencing was done on a sample of peripheral blood. The receptors were sampled from a woman aged 30 to 39 with COVID-19, enrolled during active disease. The CDR3 runs from the conserved cysteine through the conserved F or W. The D gene is left open where the match is weak. The size entry is marked missing in some rows and otherwise reads once, few, many or a size class.

clone size	D gene	V gene	J gene	CDR3 DNA	CDR3 protein
-	TRBD2	TRBV2	TRBJ2-7	TGTGCCAGCAGTGCGATTCCGGGACTATCGGGGGAGCAGTACTTC	CASSAIPGLSGEQYF
-	TRBD2	TRBV3-1/TRBV3-2	TRBJ2-3	TGTGCCAGCAGAAGCGGGGGGGCCCTAGGAGATACGCAGTATTTT	CASRSGGALGDTQYF
-	TRBD2	TRBV7-9	TRBJ2-3	TGTGCCAGCAGCCAGGGACTAGCGGGGTCAGATACGCAGTATTTT	CASSQGLAGSDTQYF
-	TRBD2	TRBV4-1	TRBJ2-3	TGCGCCAGCAGCCGCAGACTAGCGGGGGGGCCAGATACGCAGTATTTT	CASSRRLAGGPDTQYF
-	-	TRBV11-2	TRBJ2-5	TGTGCCAGCAGCGCCCGGGGAGGTACGCAGACCCAGTACTTC	CASSARGGTQTQYF
few	-	TRBV2	TRBJ1-5	TGTGCCAGCAGTGAGTATGGCTCCGGGAGCAATCAGCCCCAGCATTTT	CASSEYGSGSNQPQHF
-	TRBD1	TRBV19	TRBJ1-3	TGTGCCAGTATTGCAGGGGGTTCCTCTGGAAACACCATATATTTT	CASIAGGSSGNTIYF
once	TRBD1	TRBV9	TRBJ2-2	TGTGCCAGCAGCCCCCGGACAGGGGTAGCCGGGGAGCTGTTTTTT	CASSPRTGVAGELFF
-	-	TRBV11-3	TRBJ2-1	TGTGCCAGCAGCTGGCGGGGGCCCCCCTACAATGAGCAGTTCTTC	CASSWRGPPYNEQFF
few	TRBD1	TRBV6-4	TRBJ1-2	TGTGCCAGCAGGGCCGACAGGGGTGAAGGTGGCTACACCTTC	CASRADRGEGGYTF
few	-	TRBV21-1	TRBJ1-2	TGTGCCAGCAGCAAAGAGGAGGCTGGACAGGGGGCGGTTGAGTATGGCTACACCTTC	CASSKEEAGQGAVEYGYTF
many	-	TRBV27	TRBJ2-7	TGTGCCAGCAGTCCGTCCGGGTCCTCCTACGAGCAGTACTTC	CASSPSGSSYEQYF
-	TRBD1	TRBV7-2	TRBJ2-1	TGTGCCAGCAGCTTGGGGACAGGGAATGAGCAGTTCTTC	CASSLGTGNEQFF
-	-	TRBV3-1/TRBV3-2	TRBJ1-5	TGTGCCAGCAGCCAACGTTCTAATCAGCCCCAGCATTTT	CASSQRSNQPQHF
-	-	TRBV6-5	TRBJ2-1	TGTGCCAGCAGTCCTTATGCGGTGAATGAGCAGTTCTTC	CASSPYAVNEQFF
-	TRBD2	TRBV15	TRBJ2-1	TGTGCCACCAGCAGACTAGCGGGAGTGGGGAATGAGCAGTTCTTC	CATSRLAGVGNEQFF
-	TRBD1	TRBV27	TRBJ1-4	TGTGCCAGCAGTTTATATACCCCACAGGGGGCTGGTGAAAAACTGTTTTTT	CASSLYTPQGAGEKLFF
-	-	TRBV5-1	TRBJ2-1	TGCGCCAGCAGGCCATCAACCGGTAATGAGCAGTTCTTC	CASRPSTGNEQFF
-	-	TRBV6-5	TRBJ1-1	TGTGCCAGCATGGTTAACAGGAACACTGAAGCTTTCTTT	CASMVNRNTEAFF
-	-	TRBV9	TRBJ2-3	TGTGCCAGCAGCCATCTGGGGGGGGCCAAAGATACGCAGTATTTT	CASSHLGGAKDTQYF
few	TRBD2	TRBV11-2	TRBJ2-1	TGTGCCAGCAGCAAAGGGACTAGCGGCTACAATGAGCAGTTCTTC	CASSKGTSGYNEQFF
once	-	TRBV7-3	TRBJ2-1	TGTGCCAGCAGCTTAACAGGGGGTAACAATGAGCAGTTCTTC	CASSLTGGNNEQFF
-	TRBD1	TRBV6-9	TRBJ2-5	TGTGCCAGCCCTTTTCACCAGGACAGGGGGCAAGAGACCCAGTACTTC	CASPFHQDRGQETQYF
-	-	TRBV11-2	TRBJ2-2	TGTGCCAGCAGCCCCCACGGGACAGCGGGCGCCGGGGAGCTGTTTTTT	CASSPHGTAGAGELFF
-	-	TRBV10-3	TRBJ1-2	TGTGCCATCAGTGAGTCGATGATAGGGGCTAACTATGGCTACACCTTC	CAISESMIGANYGYTF
-	TRBD1	TRBV28	TRBJ1-1	TGTGCCAGCTATCGGGACAGGGGCACTGAAGCTTTCTTT	CASYRDRGTEAFF
-	TRBD1	TRBV18	TRBJ1-4	TGTGCCAGCTCGCCACAGGGGCTTAATGAAAAACTGTTTTTT	CASSPQGLNEKLFF
-	-	TRBV5-4	TRBJ1-2	TGTGCCAGCAGGGCAGGGCTCAACACTAACTATGGCTACACCTTC	CASRAGLNTNYGYTF
-	-	TRBV6-2/TRBV6-3	TRBJ1-6	TGTGCCAGCAGTTATTCCCCGACAGCTTACTCCTATAATTCACCCCTCCACTTT	CASSYSPTAYSYNSPLHF
-	-	TRBV18	TRBJ2-2	TGTGCCAGCTCACTACGGGAATCCGGGGAGCTGTTTTTT	CASSLRESGELFF
-	-	TRBV5-6	TRBJ2-1	TGTGCCAGCAGCTTTAGAGCGTCCTATGAGCAGTTCTTC	CASSFRASYEQFF
-	-	TRBV7-9	TRBJ1-4	TGTGCCAGCAGCTTAGCCGTTGAAAAACTGTTTTTT	CASSLAVEKLFF
-	TRBD2	TRBV7-2	TRBJ2-3	TGTGCCAGCAGCTTAGCGCCTAGCGGGGGCCCCCTGTCTAGCACAGATACGCAGTATTTT	CASSLAPSGGPLSSTDTQYF
-	TRBD1	TRBV20-1	TRBJ2-7	TGCAGTGCCCAGGGACAGGGCAGGCAGTACTTC	CSAQGQGRQYF
-	TRBD2	TRBV6-2/TRBV6-3	TRBJ2-2	TGTGCCAGCAGTGCGCCGCGGGAGACCGGGGAGCTGTTTTTT	CASSAPRETGELFF
-	-	TRBV6-4	TRBJ1-1	TGTGCCAGCAACCGGACGGGGAAGAACACTGAAGCTTTCTTT	CASNRTGKNTEAFF
-	-	TRBV3-1/TRBV3-2	TRBJ2-3	TGTGCCAGCAGCCAAGAATTAGGCCTAGCTCGGGCAGATACGCAGTATTTT	CASSQELGLARADTQYF
-	TRBD2	TRBV9	TRBJ2-3	TGTGCCAGCAGCGTAAGGACTAGCGGTGAAAGCACAGATACGCAGTATTTT	CASSVRTSGESTDTQYF
-	-	TRBV4-2	TRBJ1-6	TGTGCCAGCAGCCCCTTTGGCTCACCCCTCCACTTT	CASSPFGSPLHF
-	-	TRBV19	TRBJ1-3	TGTGCCAGTAGACGACATCAGGACAGCACGAGTGGAAACACCATATATTTT	CASRRHQDSTSGNTIYF
-	-	TRBV2	TRBJ1-5	TGTGCCAGCAGTGAACTAGAAAGCAATCAGCCCCAGCATTTT	CASSELESNQPQHF
-	-	TRBV12-5	TRBJ2-7	TGTGCTAGTGGTTCGCTGGGGGGTTCCGACGAGCAGTACTTC	CASGSLGGSDEQYF
-	TRBD2	TRBV4-2	TRBJ2-3	TGTGCCAGCACCCCGGGACTAGCGGGAACAGATACGCAGTATTTT	CASTPGLAGTDTQYF
-	TRBD2	TRBV20-1	TRBJ2-7	TGCAGTGCTAGTCTAGCGGGAGCCGGTGAGCAGTACTTC	CSASLAGAGEQYF
-	-	TRBV14	TRBJ1-1	TGTGCCAGCAGCCTAAGTCAGGGGTTGTCTGAAGCTTTCTTT	CASSLSQGLSEAFF
-	-	TRBV5-4	TRBJ1-1	TGTGCCAGCAGCTTGGACAGGGAGAACACTGAAGCTTTCTTT	CASSLDRENTEAFF
-	TRBD1	TRBV29-1	TRBJ2-1	TGCAGCGTTGAATCTGGCAGGGGGACGGATGAGCAGTTCTTC	CSVESGRGTDEQFF
-	TRBD1	TRBV30	TRBJ1-4	TGTGCCTGGAATATGGACAGGGTAAATGAAAAACTGTTTTTT	CAWNMDRVNEKLFF
-	TRBD1	TRBV5-1	TRBJ2-1	TGCGCCAGCAGCTCCATTGTGCTACAGGGGGTCCACAATGAGCAGTTCTTC	CASSSIVLQGVHNEQFF
-	TRBD1	TRBV5-1	TRBJ1-1	TGCGCCAGCAGCTTGGCTCACAGGGGGGACACTGAAGCTTTCTTT	CASSLAHRGDTEAFF
-	-	TRBV7-2	TRBJ2-2	TGTGCCAGCCCGCGGGACTCCGGGGAGCTGTTTTTT	CASPRDSGELFF
-	-	TRBV4-3	TRBJ2-1	TGCGCCAGCAGCCAAGATAGCAGAATCACCTACAATGAGCAGTTCTTC	CASSQDSRITYNEQFF
-	-	TRBV5-1	TRBJ1-4	TGCGCCAGCAGCTTGAGTTCGAAGGGGAAAAAACTGTTTTTT	CASSLSSKGKKLFF
-	-	TRBV19	TRBJ2-1	TGTGCCAGCGATATGTGCTACAGGGATGAGCAGTTCTTC	CASDMCYRDEQFF
-	-	TRBV6-2/TRBV6-3	TRBJ2-7	TGTGCCAGCAGTTACATCCAGGGGCCCTACGAGCAGTACTTC	CASSYIQGPYEQYF
-	-	TRBV2	TRBJ1-1	TGTGCCAGCAGTGGGAGCCGGAACACTGAAGCTTTCTTT	CASSGSRNTEAFF